Each of the 27 T cell receptor beta chains below was sequenced from the same sample in a study of response to subunit inactivated influenza vaccine (dated by TCRdb to the late 2010s). Receptor amplification or capture employed RT-PCR. Instrument on record: Illumina HiSeq 2500. In-frame beta chains were kept once TCRdb had trimmed the public reads at Q25 with fastp and called clones with MiXCR. Rows are unified per CDR3 protein, each entry keeping the most common DNA and genes. The sample table lists 650,000 or so distinct CDR3 sequences, around 13% of them with a count of one. In total, the top ten clones hold approximately 7.6% of the sample. The sequences come from PBMCs from blood, collected 14 to 15 days before vaccination. These receptors came from a man aged 45-65 years who received an inactivated influenza vaccine. Donor details come from another sample of the same person, matched by shared clones.

The chain recombines TRBV7-2 with TRBJ2-5, with D perhaps given as TRBD1 or TRBD2 (5 bases each). The germline V gene encodes CDR1 SGHTA and CDR2 FQGNSA. This CDR3 has 15 residues. V was trimmed by 6 bases and J by 1 base, leaving 15 bases between them. The CDR3 loop is CASSWDGGVQETQYF. The CDR3 DNA follows: TGTGCCAGCAGTTGGGACGGTGGAGTCCAAGAGACCCAGTACTTC.

This clonotype was seen ten or more times. V gene TRBV20-1 combines with J gene TRBJ1-2, with D possibly being TRBD1 (5 bases). This CDR3 has 13 residues. Trimming left V 0 bases short and J 2 bases short, with 7 bases between. CDR1 is DFQATT, CDR2 SNEGSKA, per germline (reference sequence). For the CDR3, the DNA is TGCAGTGCTAGAGATCCAGGGAACTATGGCTACACCTTC. Its translation is CSARDPGNYGYTF.

The table lists this clonotype with many counts. The CDR3 nucleotides are TGTGCCAGCAGTGTGAGTACAGGATTCGATGGCTACACCTTC. Translation gives CASSVSTGFDGYTF. J is TRBJ1-2 and V is TRBV6-1, with a possible D match to TRBD1 (5 bases). The length of the CDR3 is 14 residues. The ends were cut back, 4 bases at V and 6 bases at J, with 15 bases in the middle. Germline V lookup: CDR1 MNHNS, CDR2 SASEGT.

The chain has TRBV5-1 and TRBJ2-6; no firm D call. Germline V lookup: CDR1 SGHRS, CDR2 YFSETQ. Trimming left V 3 bases short and J 2 bases short, with 9 bases between. The CDR3 spans 15 residues. CDR3: CASSSLTPGANVLTF. CDR3 in DNA: TGCGCCAGCAGCTCCCTTACCCCTGGGGCCAACGTCCTGACTTTC.

In its sample, this clonotype was seen a few times. This sequence joins TRBV7-9 and TRBJ1-1; TRBD1 is a possible D gene (6 bases). V gave up 7 bases and J gave up 7 bases, with 10 bases separating them. Germline V lookup: CDR1 SEHNR, CDR2 FQNEAQ (reference sequence). CDR3 length: 11 residues. The CDR3 bases are TGTGCCAGCACCCGACAGGATGAAGCTTTCTTT. Protein: CASTRQDEAFF.

The table lists this clonotype with a few counts. This sequence joins TRBV20-1 and TRBJ2-3; 10 nucleotides align to TRBD1. Germline trimming cut 0 bases from V and 1 base from J; bases unmatched to any gene: 7. Looked up from germline, CDR1 is DFQATT and CDR2 is SNEGSKA (reference sequence). This CDR3 contains 17 residues. CDR3 sequence: CSARDPRGTGGTDTQYF. The CDR3 DNA reads as TGCAGTGCTAGAGATCCGCGGGGGACAGGGGGCACAGATACGCAGTATTTT.

This clonotype was seen many times. The rearrangement uses TRBV5-1 and TRBJ2-4; 8 nucleotides line up with TRBD2. Trimming at V came to 4 bases and at J to 2 bases, leaving 14 bases not matched to a gene. The germline gives CDR1 SGHRS, CDR2 YFSETQ. This CDR3 has 18 residues. The CDR3 here is CASSPPASSGSSKNIQYF. The CDR3 DNA reads TGCGCCAGCAGCCCACCTGCCTCGAGCGGGAGCTCCAAAAACATTCAGTACTTC.

This clonotype was seen more than once but under ten times. The chain is built from TRBV5-1 and TRBJ1-5; D remains ambiguous. V gave up 0 bases and J gave up 6 bases, with 10 bases separating them. There are 14 residues in the CDR3. Germline V lookup: CDR1 SGHRS, CDR2 YFSETQ. CDR3 residues: CASSLDLRGQPQHF. The CDR3 DNA sequence: TGCGCCAGCAGCTTGGACCTGCGGGGTCAGCCCCAGCATTTT.

The chain has TRBV11-1 and TRBJ1-1; weak D call: TRBD1 (5 bases). Germline V gene data show CDR1 as SGHAT and CDR2 as FQDESV (reference sequence). This CDR3 contains 18 residues. The V end lost 3 bases, the J end lost 1 base, and 21 bases lay between the germline ends. This CDR3 is CASSLFRFGAAENTEAFF. In DNA, the CDR3 is TGTGCCAGCAGCTTGTTCCGGTTTGGGGCCGCGGAGAACACTGAAGCTTTCTTT.

In this sample, this clonotype turned up a few times. This chain links TRBV15 with TRBJ2-2; D is possibly TRBD1 or TRBD2 (5 bases each). V was trimmed by 6 bases and J by 0 bases, leaving 14 bases between them. There are 16 residues in the CDR3. Germline lookup yields CDR1 LNHNV and CDR2 YYDKDF (reference sequence). CDR3 protein: CATRKTGTANTGELFF. CDR3 DNA: TGTGCCACCAGAAAAACCGGGACGGCGAACACCGGGGAGCTGTTTTTT.

In this sample, this clonotype turned up a few times. This chain joins TRBV29-1 and TRBJ2-1; 13 nucleotides match TRBD2. From germline, CDR1 is SQVTM and CDR2 ANQGSEA. The junction had 8 bases not matched to a gene; V was cut back by 6 bases and J by 12 bases. There are 13 residues in the CDR3. The CDR3: CSVGLAGSIGQFF. CDR3 DNA sequence: TGCAGCGTGGGACTAGCGGGAAGCATAGGGCAGTTCTTC.

This sequence joins TRBV12-3 or TRBV12-4 and TRBJ2-1, with 9 bases fitting TRBD2. The junction had 10 bases not matched to a gene; V was cut back by 1 base and J by 6 bases. There are 17 residues in the CDR3. The CDR3 loop is CASSLVVSSGALNEQFF. CDR3 sequence (DNA): TGTGCCAGCAGTTTAGTAGTCTCTAGCGGGGCCCTCAATGAGCAGTTCTTC.

This clonotype was seen only once. Because it lacks the conserved phenylalanine or tryptophan at the end, this CDR3 is likely a read error. The chain combines TRBV20-1 with TRBJ2-1, with TRBD2 matching over 9 bases. The CDR3 has 14 residues. Germline V lookup: CDR1 DFQATT, CDR2 SNEGSKA (reference sequence). V gave up 6 bases and J gave up 5 bases; unmatched junction bases: 8. Here the CDR3 DNA reads TGCAGTGCCCAGCGAGCGGGAGGTAACAATGAGCAGTTCCTC. The encoded protein is CSAQRAGGNNEQFL.

The V and J genes are TRBV14 and TRBJ2-1, with D tentatively TRBD2 (5 bases). Germline lookup yields CDR1 SGHDN and CDR2 FVKESK. The germline V and J ends were trimmed by 6 bases and 6 bases, with 12 bases remaining between them. This CDR3 comprises 13 residues. The CDR3 DNA sequence: TGTGCCAGCAGTCCCGTCGCGGGCAATGAGCAGTTCTTC. This gives the protein CASSPVAGNEQFF.

This clonotype was picked up a small number of times. This chain uses TRBV20-1 with TRBJ2-1; 11 bases match TRBD2. The V gene's germline CDR1 is DFQATT and CDR2 SNEGSKA (reference sequence). The CDR3 consists of 19 residues. Losses at the gene ends were 4 bases for V and 2 bases for J; bases not matched to a gene: 16. The CDR3 loop reads CSAKTGLAGGRSAYNEQFF. The CDR3 DNA reads TGCAGTGCTAAGACGGGGCTAGCGGGAGGTCGGTCCGCCTACAATGAGCAGTTCTTC.

This clonotype has more than one count but fewer than ten. The rearrangement links TRBV18 to TRBJ1-1; D not resolved. CDR1 and CDR2 from the germline V gene are KGHSH and LQKENI. The CDR3 length is 13 residues. V lost 0 bases to trimming and J lost 4 bases, with 6 bases between them. The CDR3 DNA follows: TGTGCCAGCTCACCACCGTCCAGCACTGAAGCTTTCTTT. Its protein is CASSPPSSTEAFF.

This clonotype was detected a few times. This chain joins TRBV12-3 or TRBV12-4 and TRBJ2-1; TRBD2 aligns across 10 bases. V lost 4 bases, J lost 4 bases, and 7 bases stayed unmatched. There are 16 residues in the CDR3. The CDR3 is CASSSLLAGDYNEQFF. The CDR3 DNA reads TGTGCCAGCAGTTCGCTCCTAGCGGGGGATTACAATGAGCAGTTCTTC.

The rearrangement joins TRBV20-1 to TRBJ2-3; D is unresolved. Trimming pared 2 bases from V and 1 base from J, leaving 7 bases between. Germline CDR1 and CDR2: DFQATT and SNEGSKA (reference sequence). The CDR3 covers 13 residues. The CDR3 region has the DNA TGCAGTGCTAGACACGGGCGCACAGATACGCAGTATTTT. This gives the protein CSARHGRTDTQYF.

J is TRBJ2-2 and V is TRBV28; tentative D call: TRBD1 (6 bases). Germline V CDR1 and CDR2: MDHEN, SYDVKM. There are 15 residues in the CDR3. V lost 6 bases, J lost 5 bases, and 16 bases lay in between. CDR3 loop: CASSPRGHMTGELFF. CDR3 bases: TGTGCCAGCAGCCCAAGGGGACACATGACCGGGGAGCTGTTTTTT.

The chain joins TRBV2 to TRBJ2-1; the match to TRBD2 covers 15 bases. The length of the CDR3 is 15 residues. The V and J ends lost 5 bases and 10 bases, in that order; junction bases with no gene match: 6. CDR1 is SNHLY and CDR2 is FYNNEI in the germline V gene. Written as DNA, the CDR3 is TGTGCCAGCAGTAGATCCGGGACTAGCGGGAGGGAGCAGTTCTTC. Its protein product is CASSRSGTSGREQFF. The variable domain in full, completed from reference TRBV2 and TRBJ2-1, reads EPEVTQTPSHQVTQMGQEVILRCVPISNHLYFYWYRQILGQKVEFLVSFYNNEISEKSEIFDDQFSVERPDGSNFTLKIRSTKLEDSAMYFCASSRSGTSGREQFFGPGTRLTVL.

The chain couples TRBV5-1 to TRBJ2-3, with 9 bases matching TRBD2. V shed 4 bases, J shed 11 bases, and the junction held 14 bases outside the gene matches. The CDR3 has 15 amino acids. Germline V CDR1 and CDR2: SGHRS, YFSETQ. The CDR3 here is CASSPRGSGGGGQYF. CDR3 sequence (DNA): TGCGCCAGCAGCCCCAGAGGTAGCGGGGGTGGCGGGCAGTATTTT.

This clonotype was found a few times. This rearrangement joins TRBV4-2 to TRBJ2-7, with 9 bases aligning to TRBD1. Unmatched junction bases numbered 7, after V lost 0 bases and J lost 4 bases. CDR1 and CDR2 (germline): LGHNA, YNFKEQ. There are 16 residues in the CDR3. CDR3 in DNA: TGTGCCAGCAGCCAAGAATGGAGGACAGGGGATTACGAGCAGTACTTC. Residues: CASSQEWRTGDYEQYF.

A few counts support this clonotype. V gene TRBV20-1 combines with J gene TRBJ2-3; 7 bases align to TRBD2. Germline V gene sequence: CDR1 DFQATT, CDR2 SNEGSKA (reference sequence). V shed 3 bases and J 4 bases; nucleotides not matched to a gene: 10. The CDR3 loop spans 15 amino acids. CDR3 region: CSARSSGAGADTQYF. For the CDR3, the DNA is TGCAGTGCTAGGTCAAGCGGGGCCGGTGCAGATACGCAGTATTTT.

This clonotype was detected ten times or more. This chain links TRBV5-1 with TRBJ2-2; D gene uncertain. This CDR3 region has 15 residues. CDR1 SGHRS and CDR2 YFSETQ come from the germline V gene. With 1 base removed from V and 4 bases from J, the gap between germline ends came to 11 bases. The CDR3 is CASSLKGSSTGELFF. As DNA, the CDR3 is TGCGCCAGCAGCTTGAAAGGCAGTAGCACCGGGGAGCTGTTTTTT.

As concerns this clonotype: One end of the junction fails to match germline, which may point to a read error. The rearrangement uses TRBV12-3 or TRBV12-4 and TRBJ2-4; 10 nucleotides agree with TRBD2. The CDR3 contains 14 residues. The DNA of the CDR3 is TGTGCCAGCAGTACGGGACTAGCGAAAAACATTCAGTCCTTC. Its translation: CASSTGLAKNIQSF.

This clonotype was found a few times. This rearrangement joins TRBV15 to TRBJ2-1; weak D call: TRBD2 (6 bases). From germline, CDR1 is LNHNV and CDR2 YYDKDF (reference sequence). The length of the CDR3 is 16 residues. With 5 bases removed from V and 2 bases from J, the gap between germline ends came to 16 bases. CDR3 DNA sequence: TGTGCCACCAGCTCCCTGGGGGGTAACGCCTACAATGAGCAGTTCTTC. Its protein is CATSSLGGNAYNEQFF.

This clonotype was counted a few times. The rearrangement joins TRBV28 to TRBJ2-7, with D tentatively TRBD1 (5 bases). Trimming shortened V by 3 bases and J by 3 bases, and 12 bases separated the two germline ends. Germline CDR1 reads MDHEN; CDR2 reads SYDVKM. The CDR3 covers 14 residues. As DNA, the CDR3 is TGTGCCAGCAGTTTTCAGGGTGGGAACTACGAGCAGTACTTC. It codes for CASSFQGGNYEQYF.